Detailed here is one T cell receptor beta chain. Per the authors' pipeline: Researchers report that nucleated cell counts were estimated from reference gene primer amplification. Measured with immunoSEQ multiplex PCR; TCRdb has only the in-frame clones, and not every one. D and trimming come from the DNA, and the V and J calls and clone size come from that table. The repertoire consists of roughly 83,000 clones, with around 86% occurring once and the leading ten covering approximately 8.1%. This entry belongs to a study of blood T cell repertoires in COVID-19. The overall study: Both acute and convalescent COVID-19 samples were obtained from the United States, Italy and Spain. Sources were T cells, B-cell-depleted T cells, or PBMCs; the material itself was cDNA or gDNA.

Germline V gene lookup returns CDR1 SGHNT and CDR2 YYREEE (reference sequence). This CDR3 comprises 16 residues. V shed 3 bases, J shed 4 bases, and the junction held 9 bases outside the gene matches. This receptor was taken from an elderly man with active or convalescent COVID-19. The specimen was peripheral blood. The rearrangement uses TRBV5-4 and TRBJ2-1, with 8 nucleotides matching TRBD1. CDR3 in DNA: TGTGCCAGCAGCTCACGGACAGGGACGGATTACAATGAGCAGTTCTTC. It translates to CASSSRTGTDYNEQFF.